These 25 T cell receptor beta chains came from one sample sequenced in a study of T cells after yellow fever vaccination. TCRdb passed the 5' RACE reads through MiXCR, listing each CDR3 protein once. The sample yields 250,000 to 400,000 distinct CDR3 sequences, 3.5% to 4.5% seen once. The sequencing here drew on PBMCs, taken 15 days after the yellow fever booster vaccination. Receptors were obtained from a man younger than 35 who received the YFV17D yellow fever vaccine.

The chain combines TRBV27 with TRBJ1-6; D possibly corresponds to TRBD1 (5 bases). V was clipped by 0 bases and J by 10 bases, with 16 bases between them. Germline V CDR1 and CDR2: MNHEY, SMNVEV (reference sequence). This CDR3 has 16 residues. The CDR3 loop reads CASSLSPVRGKSPLHF. The CDR3 coding sequence is TGTGCCAGCAGTTTATCTCCAGTCCGGGGCAAGTCACCCCTCCACTTT.

This clonotype was detected only a few times. The chain carries TRBV2 and TRBJ2-7; 12 bases are a match to TRBD2. Trimming at V came to 4 bases and at J to 1 base, leaving 5 bases not matched to a gene. Per the germline V gene, CDR1 is SNHLY and CDR2 is FYNNEI. This CDR3 has 16 amino acids. For the CDR3, the DNA is TGTGCCAGCAGTGGCACTAGCGGGGGGTTGTCCTACGAGCAGTACGTC. Protein: CASSGTSGGLSYEQYV.

The sample holds many counts of this clonotype. The rearrangement uses TRBV5-1 and TRBJ1-2; 9 nucleotides align to TRBD1. With 3 bases clipped from V and 6 bases from J, the junction kept 12 bases outside the gene matches. The CDR3 extends over 16 amino acids. Germline V gene lookup returns CDR1 SGHRS and CDR2 YFSETQ. The CDR3 DNA sequence: TGCGCCAGCAGCTCACGGACAGGGGAAATCGCCAATGGCTACACCTTC. Translating gives CASSSRTGEIANGYTF.

This clonotype was seen repeatedly, ten times or more. The chain carries TRBV12-3 or TRBV12-4 and TRBJ1-2; TRBD1 agrees at 12 bases. The CDR3 spans 14 residues. Trimming at V came to 5 bases and at J to 7 bases, leaving 5 bases not matched to a gene. The CDR3 region is CASSRDRGRGGYTF. CDR3 bases: TGTGCCAGCAGTCGGGACAGGGGGCGCGGTGGCTACACCTTC.

This clonotype came up many times. This chain connects TRBV18 to TRBJ1-2; D not resolved. The CDR3 is 13 residues long. Trimming cost V 0 bases and J 0 bases, with 2 bases left between them. Germline V gives CDR1 KGHSH, CDR2 LQKENI. CDR3 bases: TGTGCCAGCTCACCACCGGCTAACTATGGCTACACCTTC. It specifies CASSPPANYGYTF.

This clonotype was counted at least ten times. The CDR3 loop reads CASSPRDGELFF. CDR3 sequence (DNA): TGTGCCAGCAGTCCCCGGGACGGGGAGCTGTTTTTT. The chain recombines TRBV6-5 with TRBJ2-2; TRBD2 is a possible D gene (5 bases). Trimming pared 5 bases from V and 7 bases from J, leaving 8 bases between. Germline-derived CDR1 and CDR2 are MNHEY and SVGAGI. The CDR3 extends over 12 amino acids.

The chain employs TRBV12-3 or TRBV12-4 and TRBJ2-5; weak D call: TRBD1 (6 bases). The CDR3 is made up of 15 amino acids. The V and J ends lost 3 bases and 0 bases respectively, with 11 bases between them. The CDR3 nucleotides are TGTGCCAGCAGTTTTCGGACAGAATACCAAGAGACCCAGTACTTC. It encodes CASSFRTEYQETQYF.

This clonotype was recorded at least ten times. This chain links TRBV12-3 or TRBV12-4 with TRBJ2-3, with TRBD2 matching over 7 bases. V lost 4 bases and J lost 1; bases outside the gene matches: 8. The CDR3 length is 16 residues. This chain's CDR3 is CASSWEGRGGTDTQYF. DNA of the CDR3: TGTGCCAGCAGTTGGGAGGGGCGCGGAGGCACAGATACGCAGTATTTT.

This rearrangement joins TRBV30 to TRBJ2-7; D is perhaps TRBD1 (5 bases). The CDR3 runs to 13 residues. The V gene's germline CDR1 is GTSNPN and CDR2 SVGIG (reference sequence). Trimming took off 0 bases at V and 2 bases at J, with 8 bases between the two ends. CDR3 loop: CAWSVPQAYEQYF. DNA for the CDR3: TGTGCCTGGAGTGTCCCACAGGCCTACGAGCAGTACTTC. Filled out from reference TRBV30 and TRBJ2-7, the complete variable domain reads SQTIHQWPATLVQPVGSPLSLECTVEGTSNPNLYWYRQAAGRGLQLLFYSVGIGQISSEVPQNLSASRPQDRQFILSSKKLLLSDSGFYLCAWSVPQAYEQYFGPGTRLTVT.

This clonotype has just a few counts. The gene calls are TRBV5-1 and TRBJ1-2; D remains ambiguous. V gave up 0 bases and J gave up 0 bases, with 6 bases separating them. The germline CDR1 and CDR2 sequences are SGHRS and YFSETQ. The CDR3 spans 14 residues. The CDR3 sequence: CASSLVTPNYGYTF. The CDR3 DNA reads TGCGCCAGCAGCTTGGTGACCCCTAACTATGGCTACACCTTC.

This clonotype was seen at least ten times. The DNA of the CDR3 is TGTGCCAGCACCCCAGGGGCAGGGTTAGGGTCACCCCTCCACTTT. Its protein product is CASTPGAGLGSPLHF. The genes are TRBV12-3 or TRBV12-4 and TRBJ1-6; possibly TRBD1 for D (6 bases). The germline V and J ends were trimmed by 7 bases and 10 bases, with 20 bases remaining between them. There are 15 residues in the CDR3.

This clonotype was recorded at least ten times. The rearrangement uses TRBV20-1 and TRBJ1-2; no firm D call. Trimming shortened V by 5 bases and J by 7 bases, and 23 bases separated the two germline ends. The CDR3 has 15 amino acids. Per germline, CDR1 DFQATT and CDR2 SNEGSKA (reference sequence). CDR3 amino acids: CSAPRWQAGRGGYTF. The CDR3 DNA sequence: TGCAGTGCTCCCCGTTGGCAGGCTGGGCGTGGTGGCTACACCTTC.

V is TRBV2 and J is TRBJ2-7; 8 positions agree with TRBD2. V gave up 2 bases and J gave up 3 bases; unmatched junction bases: 3. CDR1 is SNHLY and CDR2 is FYNNEI in the germline V gene. This CDR3 is built from 14 residues. Here the CDR3 reads CASSETSGSYEQYF. Here the CDR3 DNA reads TGTGCCAGCAGTGAAACTAGCGGTAGCTACGAGCAGTACTTC.

This clonotype was detected many times. The V call is TRBV1, the J call TRBJ2-5; the table's TRBD2 call for D was not verified on the DNA. TRBV1 is a documented pseudogene. This CDR3 is 15 amino acids long. The CDR3 DNA is TGCACCAGCAGTCAGAAGGAGGAGGGGTACAGGACCCAGTACTTC. Amino acid sequence: CTSSQKEEGYRTQYF.

This clonotype was detected ten times or more. The rearrangement uses TRBV4-1 and TRBJ2-5; maybe TRBD2 (7 bases). V was shortened by 3 bases and J by 1 base, with 24 bases between the two germline ends. Per the germline V gene, CDR1 is MGHRA and CDR2 is YSYEKL. The CDR3 loop spans 19 amino acids. The CDR3 protein is CASSHPGLRGGAFQETQYF. As DNA, the CDR3 is TGCGCCAGCAGCCACCCCGGGCTTAGGGGGGGGGCGTTCCAAGAGACCCAGTACTTC.

The chain combines TRBV12-3 or TRBV12-4 with TRBJ1-1, with TRBD1 matching 7 bases. The CDR3 runs 19 residues. Trimming took 6 bases from V and 3 from J; bases not matched to a gene: 22. The CDR3 DNA reads TGTGCCAGCAGACGCCCCTGGGGTGGTCTTGCCGGGACAGACACTGAAGCTTTCTTT. Protein product: CASRRPWGGLAGTDTEAFF.

This clonotype has a count of ten or more. The CDR3 coding sequence is TGCAGTGCTAGACGGACAGGGGGCCTAGATCAGCCCCAGCATTTT. Translated, it gives CSARRTGGLDQPQHF. This chain uses TRBV20-1 with TRBJ1-5, with 11 nucleotides matching TRBD1. The germline CDR1 and CDR2 sequences are DFQATT and SNEGSKA (reference sequence). After removal of 2 bases from V and 5 bases from J, the junction contained 5 bases not matched to a gene. The CDR3 has 15 amino acids.

In its sample, this clonotype was seen a few times. The gene calls are TRBV7-2 and TRBJ2-1, with 8 positions matching TRBD2. V dropped 3 bases and J dropped 3; count of bases not matched to a gene: 7. Germline CDR1 is SGHTA and CDR2 is FQGNSA. The CDR3 loop spans 16 amino acids. CDR3 amino acids: CASSFDSGAVYNEQFF. Written as DNA, the CDR3 is TGTGCCAGCAGCTTTGATAGCGGGGCGGTCTACAATGAGCAGTTCTTC.

V and J are TRBV6-5 and TRBJ1-6; D may be TRBD1 (6 bases). Trimming shortened V by 0 bases and J by 8 bases, and 11 bases separated the two germline ends. Germline V gene data show CDR1 as MNHEY and CDR2 as SVGAGI. CDR3 length equals 15 residues. CDR3 coding DNA: TGTGCCAGCAGTTACTCGAGGACAGTCGATTCACCCCTCCACTTT. As protein: CASSYSRTVDSPLHF.

Only a few counts were recorded for this clonotype. CDR3 DNA sequence: TGTGCCAGCAGCCCTGGTGGTCTCGTAGCCAGCGGGAGTCGCACAGATACGCAGTATTTT. Amino acids: CASSPGGLVASGSRTDTQYF. The chain is built from TRBV7-2 and TRBJ2-3; 8 bases are shared with TRBD2. The CDR3 sequence is 20 residues long. CDR1 and CDR2 (germline): SGHTA, FQGNSA. V shed 5 bases and J 1 base; nucleotides not matched to a gene: 20.

Only a few counts were recorded for this clonotype. In nucleotides, the CDR3 is TGTGCCAGCAGCCAAGAGGTGGGGTCGGCTAATGAAAAACTGTTTTTT. Its protein is CASSQEVGSANEKLFF. V and J are TRBV4-2 and TRBJ1-4; D not certain. Germline V CDR1 and CDR2: LGHNA, YNFKEQ. V gave up 0 bases and J gave up 3 bases, with 11 bases separating them. CDR3 length: 16 residues.

The chain combines TRBV5-1 with TRBJ2-5; 7 nucleotides match TRBD1. This CDR3 comprises 13 residues. With 6 bases clipped from V and 5 bases from J, the junction kept 7 bases outside the gene matches. Germline CDR1 and CDR2: SGHRS and YFSETQ. DNA for the CDR3: TGCGCCAGCAATGAGGGGGCCGAGGAGACCCAGTACTTC. Amino acids: CASNEGAEETQYF.

The chain joins TRBV11-2 to TRBJ2-5; tentative D call: TRBD2 (7 bases). The CDR3 contains 15 residues. Germline V gene lookup returns CDR1 SGHAT and CDR2 FQNNGV. V was clipped by 3 bases and J by 5 bases, with 16 bases between them. CDR3 loop: CASSLGGGNRETQYF. Here the CDR3 DNA reads TGTGCCAGCAGCTTGGGAGGGGGGAACCGGGAGACCCAGTACTTC.

This clonotype was observed at least ten times. V and J are TRBV7-2 and TRBJ1-4, with unresolved D. The V end lost 0 bases, the J end lost 8 bases, and 13 bases lay between the germline ends. The germline V gene encodes CDR1 SGHTA and CDR2 FQGNSA. The CDR3 is 15 amino acids. CDR3 residues: CASSLARGLQEKLFF. CDR3 nucleotides: TGTGCCAGCAGCTTAGCGCGTGGCCTTCAGGAAAAACTGTTTTTT.

Only a few counts were recorded for this clonotype. This chain uses TRBV12-3 or TRBV12-4 with TRBJ1-2, with 10 bases identical to TRBD1. The CDR3 runs to 15 residues. The trim removed 1 base at V and 4 bases at J, leaving 3 bases unmatched. The CDR3 protein is CASSLGQGASYGYTF. In nucleotides, the CDR3 is TGTGCCAGCAGTTTAGGACAGGGGGCTAGCTATGGCTACACCTTC.